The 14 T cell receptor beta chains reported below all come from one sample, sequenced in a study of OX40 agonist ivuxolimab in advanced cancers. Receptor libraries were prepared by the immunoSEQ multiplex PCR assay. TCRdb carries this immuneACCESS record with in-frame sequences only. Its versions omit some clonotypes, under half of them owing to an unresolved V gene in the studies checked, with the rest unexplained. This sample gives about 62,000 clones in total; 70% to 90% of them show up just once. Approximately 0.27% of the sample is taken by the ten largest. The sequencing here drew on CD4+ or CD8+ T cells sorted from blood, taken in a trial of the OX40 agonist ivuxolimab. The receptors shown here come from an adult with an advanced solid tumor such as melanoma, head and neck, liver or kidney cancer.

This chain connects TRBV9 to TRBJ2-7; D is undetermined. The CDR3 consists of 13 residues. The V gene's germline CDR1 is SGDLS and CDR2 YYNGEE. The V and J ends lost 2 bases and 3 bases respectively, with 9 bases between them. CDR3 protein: CASSVAASYEQYF. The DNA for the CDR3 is TGTGCCAGCAGCGTGGCGGCTAGCTACGAGCAGTACTTC.

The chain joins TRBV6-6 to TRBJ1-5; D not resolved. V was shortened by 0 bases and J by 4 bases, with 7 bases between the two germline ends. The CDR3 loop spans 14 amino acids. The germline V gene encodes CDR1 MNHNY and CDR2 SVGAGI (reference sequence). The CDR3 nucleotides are TGTGCCAGCAGTTACTCACCGGGGAATCAGCCCCAGCATTTT. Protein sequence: CASSYSPGNQPQHF.

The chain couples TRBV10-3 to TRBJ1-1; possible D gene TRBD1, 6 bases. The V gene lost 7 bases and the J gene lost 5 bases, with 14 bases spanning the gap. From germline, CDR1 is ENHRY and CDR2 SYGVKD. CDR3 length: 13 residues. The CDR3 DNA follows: TGTGCCATCAACAATGGGCAGGGGACTGAAGCTTTCTTT. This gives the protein CAINNGQGTEAFF.

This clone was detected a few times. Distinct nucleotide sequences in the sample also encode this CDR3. CDR3 residues: CASSLGDSNEQFF. CDR3 bases: TGCGCCAGCAGCTTGGGGGACTCCAATGAGCAGTTCTTC. V gene TRBV5-1 combines with J gene TRBJ2-1, with D tentatively TRBD2 (6 bases). From germline, CDR1 is SGHRS and CDR2 YFSETQ. Trimming pared 0 bases from V and 6 bases from J, leaving 7 bases between. The length of the CDR3 is 13 residues.

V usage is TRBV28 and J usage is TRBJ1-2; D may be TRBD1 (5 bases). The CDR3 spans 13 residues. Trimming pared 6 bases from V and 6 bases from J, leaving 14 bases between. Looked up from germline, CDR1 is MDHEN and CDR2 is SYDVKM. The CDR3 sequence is CASRPDLTDGYTF. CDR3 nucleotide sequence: TGTGCCAGCAGACCGGACCTGACAGATGGCTACACCTTC.

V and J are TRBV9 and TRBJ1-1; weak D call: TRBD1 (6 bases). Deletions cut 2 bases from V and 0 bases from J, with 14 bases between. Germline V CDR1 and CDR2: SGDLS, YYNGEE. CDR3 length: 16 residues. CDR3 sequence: CASSVNRDFMNTEAFF. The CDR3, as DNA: TGTGCCAGCAGCGTTAACAGGGATTTTATGAACACTGAAGCTTTCTTT.

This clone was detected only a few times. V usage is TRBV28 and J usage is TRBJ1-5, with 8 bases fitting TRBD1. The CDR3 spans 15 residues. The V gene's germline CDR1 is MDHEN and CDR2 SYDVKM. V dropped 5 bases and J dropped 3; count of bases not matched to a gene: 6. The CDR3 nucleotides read TGTGCCAGCAGTCCCAGGGACAGGCTCAATCAGCCCCAGCATTTT. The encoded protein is CASSPRDRLNQPQHF.

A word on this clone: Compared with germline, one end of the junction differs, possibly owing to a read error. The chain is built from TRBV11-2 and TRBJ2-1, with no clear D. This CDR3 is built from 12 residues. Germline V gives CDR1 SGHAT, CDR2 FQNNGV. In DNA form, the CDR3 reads TGTGCCAGCAGCTTAGGGCTAGACAAAGCGCTCTTC. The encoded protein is CASSLGLDKALF. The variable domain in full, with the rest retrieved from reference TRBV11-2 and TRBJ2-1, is EAGVAQSPRYKIIEKRQSVAFWCNPISGHATLYWYQQILGQGPKLLIQFQNNGVVDDSQLPKDRFSAERLKGVDSTLKIQPAKLEDSAVYLCASSLGLDKALFGPGTRLTVL.

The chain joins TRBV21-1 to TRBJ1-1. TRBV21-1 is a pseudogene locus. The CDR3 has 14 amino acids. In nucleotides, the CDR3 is TGTGCCAGCAGCAACGCCCGGCGTGGCACTGAAGCTTTCTTT. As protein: CASSNARRGTEAFF.

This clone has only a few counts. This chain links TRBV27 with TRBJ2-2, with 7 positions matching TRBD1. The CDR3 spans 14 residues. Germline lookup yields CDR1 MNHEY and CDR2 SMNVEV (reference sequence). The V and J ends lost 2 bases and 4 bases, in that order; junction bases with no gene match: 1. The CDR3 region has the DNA TGTGCCAGCAGTTTACGACAGGGCACCGGGGAGCTGTTTTTT. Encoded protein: CASSLRQGTGELFF.

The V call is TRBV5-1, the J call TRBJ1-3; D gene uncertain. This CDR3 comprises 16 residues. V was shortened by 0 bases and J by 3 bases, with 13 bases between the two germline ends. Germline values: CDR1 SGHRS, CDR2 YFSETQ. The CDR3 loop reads CASSLEGKGFGNTIYF. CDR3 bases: TGCGCCAGCAGCTTGGAAGGAAAGGGTTTTGGAAACACCATATATTTT.

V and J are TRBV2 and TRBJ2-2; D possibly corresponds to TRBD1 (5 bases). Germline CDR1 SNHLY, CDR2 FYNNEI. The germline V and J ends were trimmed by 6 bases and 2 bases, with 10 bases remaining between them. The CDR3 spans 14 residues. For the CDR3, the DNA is TGTGCCAGCAGAATGCAGGGTAACACCGGGGAGCTGTTTTTT. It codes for CASRMQGNTGELFF.

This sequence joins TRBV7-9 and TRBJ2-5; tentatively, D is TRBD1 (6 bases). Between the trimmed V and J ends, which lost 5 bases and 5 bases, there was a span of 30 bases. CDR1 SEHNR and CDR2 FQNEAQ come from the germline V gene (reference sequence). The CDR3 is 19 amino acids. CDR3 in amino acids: CASSPLVRTTGMGRETQYF. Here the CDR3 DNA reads TGTGCCAGCAGCCCGCTTGTCCGTACCACAGGGATGGGTCGGGAGACCCAGTACTTC.

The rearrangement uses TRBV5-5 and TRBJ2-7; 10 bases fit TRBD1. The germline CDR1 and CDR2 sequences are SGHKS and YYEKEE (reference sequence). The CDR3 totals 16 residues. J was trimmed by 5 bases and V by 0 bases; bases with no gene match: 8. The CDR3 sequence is CASSLVPGQGSHEQYF. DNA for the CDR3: TGTGCCAGCAGCTTGGTTCCGGGACAGGGGAGCCACGAGCAGTACTTC.